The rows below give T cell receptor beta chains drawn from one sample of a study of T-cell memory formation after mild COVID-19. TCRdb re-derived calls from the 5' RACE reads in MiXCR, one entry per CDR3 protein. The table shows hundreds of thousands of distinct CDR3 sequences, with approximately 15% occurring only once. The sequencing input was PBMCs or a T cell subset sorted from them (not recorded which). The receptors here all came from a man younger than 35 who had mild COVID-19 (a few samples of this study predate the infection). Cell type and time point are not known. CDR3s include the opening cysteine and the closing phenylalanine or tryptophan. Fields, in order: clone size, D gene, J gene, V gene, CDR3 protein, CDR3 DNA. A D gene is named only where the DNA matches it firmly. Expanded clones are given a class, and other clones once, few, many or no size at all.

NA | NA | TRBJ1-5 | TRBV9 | CASSVGVNQPQHF | TGTGCCAGCAGCGTAGGGGTAAATCAGCCCCAGCATTTT
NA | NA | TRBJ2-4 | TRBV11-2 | CASSNNFVVTEAKNIQYF | TGTGCCAGCAGCAACAATTTCGTCGTAACCGAAGCCAAAAACATTCAGTACTTC
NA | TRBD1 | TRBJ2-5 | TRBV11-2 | CASSSRDRQYF | TGTGCCAGCAGCTCCCGGGACAGACAGTACTTC
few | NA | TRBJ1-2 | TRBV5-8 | CASSYVSFTF | TGTGCCAGCAGCTACGTCTCGTTCACCTTC
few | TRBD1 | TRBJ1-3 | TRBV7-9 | CASSFLTPGQVHSGNTIYF | TGTGCCAGCAGCTTCCTTACTCCGGGACAGGTTCACTCTGGAAACACCATATATTTT
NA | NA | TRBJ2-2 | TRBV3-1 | CASSPLGLGGTGELFF | TGTGCCAGCAGCCCATTGGGGCTGGGTGGGACCGGGGAGCTGTTTTTT
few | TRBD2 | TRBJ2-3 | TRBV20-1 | CSATPGLASTHTDTQYF | TGCAGTGCTACACCCGGACTAGCGTCAACCCACACAGATACGCAGTATTTT
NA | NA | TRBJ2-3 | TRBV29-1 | CSVDGATAGDTQYF | TGCAGCGTTGACGGGGCCACGGCGGGAGATACGCAGTATTTT
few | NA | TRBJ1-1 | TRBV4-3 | CASSREGGNTEAFF | TGCGCCAGCAGCCGCGAGGGCGGGAACACTGAAGCTTTCTTT
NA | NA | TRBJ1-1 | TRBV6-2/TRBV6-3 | CASSHGGVQTEAFF | TGTGCCAGCAGCCACGGCGGGGTCCAGACTGAAGCTTTCTTT
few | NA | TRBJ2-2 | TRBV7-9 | CASSLTITEATNTGELFF | TGTGCCAGCAGCTTGACCATCACGGAAGCCACGAACACCGGGGAGCTGTTTTTT
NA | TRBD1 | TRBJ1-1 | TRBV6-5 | CASRTGIPPEAFF | TGTGCCAGCAGGACAGGGATCCCTCCTGAAGCTTTCTTT
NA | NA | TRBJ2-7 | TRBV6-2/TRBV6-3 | CASSYSTLREQYF | TGTGCCAGCAGTTACTCGACATTACGCGAGCAGTACTTC
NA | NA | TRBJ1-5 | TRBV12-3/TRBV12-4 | CASRQTGGAGQPQHF | TGTGCCAGCAGGCAGACAGGCGGCGCGGGTCAGCCCCAGCATTTT
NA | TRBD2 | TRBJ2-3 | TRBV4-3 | CASSQDRTAGYTDTQYF | TGCGCCAGCAGCCAAGACAGAACAGCGGGATACACAGATACGCAGTATTTT
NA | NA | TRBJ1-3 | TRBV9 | CASSVDGSGLAAGNTIYF | TGTGCCAGCAGCGTAGACGGATCGGGGTTAGCAGCTGGAAACACCATATATTTT
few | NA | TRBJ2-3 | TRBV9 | CASSVALADTQYF | TGTGCCAGCAGCGTAGCTTTAGCAGATACGCAGTATTTT
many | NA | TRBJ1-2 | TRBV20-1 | CSAIIPGAHDGYTF | TGCAGTGCTATAATACCAGGCGCCCATGATGGCTACACCTTC
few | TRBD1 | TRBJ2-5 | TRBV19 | CASSRTGRLGETQYF | TGTGCCAGTAGTCGGACAGGGCGTTTGGGAGAGACCCAGTACTTC
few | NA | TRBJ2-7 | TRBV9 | CASSVGAGDEQYF | TGTGCCAGCAGCGTAGGAGCAGGGGACGAGCAGTACTTC
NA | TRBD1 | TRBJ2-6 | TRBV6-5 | CASSLGSGGGSGVLTF | TGTGCCAGCAGTTTGGGGTCAGGGGGCGGGTCGGGCGTCCTGACTTTC
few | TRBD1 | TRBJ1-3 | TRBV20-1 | CSAHSGQGAGNTIYF | TGCAGTGCTCACAGCGGACAGGGGGCTGGAAACACCATATATTTT
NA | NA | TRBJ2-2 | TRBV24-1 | CATSVRGTGELFF | TGTGCCACCAGTGTCCGTGGGACCGGGGAGCTGTTTTTT
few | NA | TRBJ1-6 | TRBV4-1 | CASRNTANNSPLHF | TGCGCCAGCAGGAACACTGCAAATAATTCACCCCTCCACTTT
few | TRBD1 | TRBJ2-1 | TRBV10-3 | CAISGQTGTLVF | TGTGCCATCAGTGGTCAGACAGGGACGCTAGTCTTC
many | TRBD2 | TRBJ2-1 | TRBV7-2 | CASSVPGGLGNEQFF | TGTGCCAGCAGCGTCCCGGGGGGGCTGGGGAATGAGCAGTTCTTC
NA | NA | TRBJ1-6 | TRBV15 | CATSRGDSSLGNSPLHF | TGTGCCACCAGCAGAGGGGACTCATCCCTGGGGAATTCACCCCTCCACTTT
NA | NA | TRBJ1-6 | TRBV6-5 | CASSYRGHDSPLHF | TGTGCCAGCAGTTACCGGGGCCACGATTCACCCCTCCACTTT
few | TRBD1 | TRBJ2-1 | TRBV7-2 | CASSLGGQGGYNEQFF | TGTGCCAGCAGCTTAGGGGGACAGGGAGGGTACAATGAGCAGTTCTTC
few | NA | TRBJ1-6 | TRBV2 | CASSLQAGNSPLHF | TGTGCCAGCAGCCTACAAGCGGGTAATTCACCCCTCCACTTT
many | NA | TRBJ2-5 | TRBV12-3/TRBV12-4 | CASRLQRQETQYF | TGTGCCAGCAGACTGCAGCGGCAAGAGACCCAGTACTTC
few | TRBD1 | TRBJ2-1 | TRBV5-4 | CASSYGRGQEGEQFF | TGTGCCAGCAGCTACGGCAGGGGGCAAGAGGGTGAGCAGTTCTTC
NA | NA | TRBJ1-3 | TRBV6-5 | CASSYGGRAGNTIYF | TGTGCCAGCAGTTACGGCGGCAGGGCGGGAAACACCATATATTTT
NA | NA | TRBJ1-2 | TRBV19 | CASRGAGGLGYTF | TGTGCCAGTAGGGGGGCGGGGGGCCTTGGCTACACCTTC
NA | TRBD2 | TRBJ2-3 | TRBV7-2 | CAGTGGQGDTQYF | TGTGCCGGGACGGGGGGGCAGGGAGATACGCAGTATTTT
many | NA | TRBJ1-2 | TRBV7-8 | CASSFVSVPGPRSGYTF | TGTGCCAGCAGCTTCGTCTCGGTACCGGGACCCAGGAGTGGCTACACCTTC
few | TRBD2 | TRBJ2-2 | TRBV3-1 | CASSETSGLTGELFF | TGTGCCAGCAGCGAGACTAGCGGGCTCACCGGGGAGCTGTTTTTT
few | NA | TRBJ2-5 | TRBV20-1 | CSAHNQETQYF | TGCAGTGCTCATAATCAAGAGACCCAGTACTTC
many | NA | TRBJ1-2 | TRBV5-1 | CASSRGEGGRQNYGYTF | TGCGCCAGCAGCCGAGGGGAAGGTGGGAGGCAGAACTATGGCTACACCTTC
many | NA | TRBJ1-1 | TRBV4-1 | CASSLRTLGTEAFF | TGCGCCAGCAGCCTAAGGACTCTGGGCACTGAAGCTTTCTTT
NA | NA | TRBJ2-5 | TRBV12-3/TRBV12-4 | CASRGGAAGETQYF | TGTGCCTCCCGGGGCGGGGCTGCAGGGGAGACCCAGTACTTC
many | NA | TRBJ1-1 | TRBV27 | CASSQGQNTEAFF | TGTGCCAGCAGCCAGGGACAGAACACTGAAGCTTTCTTT
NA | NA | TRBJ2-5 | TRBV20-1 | CSAGGTETQYF | TGCAGTGCCGGAGGGACAGAGACCCAGTACTTC
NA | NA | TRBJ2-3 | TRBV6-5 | CAGKREGTDTQYF | TGTGCCGGAAAAAGAGAGGGCACAGATACGCAGTATTTT
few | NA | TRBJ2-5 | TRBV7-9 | CASSPYRDTQETQYF | TGTGCCAGCAGCCCGTACCGGGACACCCAAGAGACCCAGTACTTC
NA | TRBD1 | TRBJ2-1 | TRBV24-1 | CATSGTGQYNEQFF | TGTGCCACCAGTGGGACAGGGCAATACAATGAGCAGTTCTTC
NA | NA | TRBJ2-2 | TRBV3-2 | CASSQEPGAGELFF | TGTGCCAGCAGCCAAGAACCAGGAGCCGGGGAGCTGTTTTTT
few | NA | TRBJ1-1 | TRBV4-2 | CASSHIKNMNTEAFF | TGTGCCAGCAGCCATATCAAGAACATGAACACTGAAGCTTTCTTT
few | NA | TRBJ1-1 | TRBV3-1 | CASSQDNQGGTEAFF | TGTGCCAGCAGCCAAGATAATCAGGGTGGTACTGAAGCTTTCTTT
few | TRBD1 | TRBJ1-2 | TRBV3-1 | CASSPRQGAYGYTF | TGTGCCAGCAGCCCCAGGCAGGGGGCCTATGGCTACACCTTC
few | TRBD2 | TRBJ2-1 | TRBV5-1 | CASSSSGGPYNEQFF | TGCGCCAGCAGCTCCAGCGGGGGGCCCTACAATGAGCAGTTCTTC
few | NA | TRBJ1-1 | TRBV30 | CAWSVLGSNTEAFF | TGTGCCTGGAGTGTACTAGGGAGCAACACTGAAGCTTTCTTT
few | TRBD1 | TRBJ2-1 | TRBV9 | CASSVRDRGVPEQFF | TGTGCCAGCAGCGTCCGGGACAGGGGAGTACCCGAGCAGTTCTTC
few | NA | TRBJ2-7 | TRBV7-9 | CASSLTEKGHEQYF | TGTGCCAGCAGCTTAACCGAAAAGGGCCACGAGCAGTACTTC